A selection of T cell receptor beta chains follows, all from one sample in a study of a mutant IDH1 vaccine in newly diagnosed glioma. Repertoires were generated with immunoSEQ multiplex PCR, while TCRdb's copy carries only in-frame clones and drops some. In the table there are some 90,000 clones, over 70% of which are singletons. Sequences were derived from PBMCs, sampled from a glioma patient treated with radiotherapy, temozolomide or both. The receptors were gathered from a man in his forties with glioma. Some clones in this sample may be carry-over from other donors' samples. CDR3s include the opening cysteine and the closing phenylalanine or tryptophan. A D gene is named only where the DNA matches it firmly. The listing skips clone size in some rows; elsewhere it reads once, few, many or a size class.

TRBV2	NA	NA	TRBJ2-7	CASSEEEGAYEQYF	TGTGCCAGCAGTGAAGAGGAGGGCGCCTACGAGCAGTACTTC
TRBV25-1	NA	TRBD1	TRBJ2-7	CASTGTGAREQYF	TGTGCCAGCACGGGTACAGGGGCACGGGAGCAGTACTTC
TRBV29-1	NA	TRBD1	TRBJ1-5	CSARTGENQPQHF	TGCAGCGCCCGGACAGGGGAGAATCAGCCCCAGCATTTT
TRBV30	NA	NA	TRBJ1-6	CAWSLRRNSPLHF	TGTGCCTGGAGTCTACGGAGGAATTCACCCCTCCACTTT
TRBV4-1	NA	TRBD1	TRBJ1-2	CASSQDPTGPAGYTF	TGCGCCAGCAGCCAAGACCCGACAGGGCCAGCTGGCTACACCTTC
TRBV28	few	NA	TRBJ2-7	CASRGVSEGEQYF	TGTGCCAGCAGGGGAGTATCCGAGGGTGAGCAGTACTTC
TRBV6-1	NA	NA	TRBJ2-3	CASSPNVFSTDTQYF	TGTGCCAGCAGTCCCAATGTGTTTTCTACAGATACGCAGTATTTT
TRBV7-9	many	NA	TRBJ2-1	CASSLERVGTSEQFF	TGTGCCAGCAGCTTAGAGCGGGTGGGGACATCGGAGCAGTTCTTC
TRBV6-1	once	NA	TRBJ1-2	CATQQTQLANYGYTF	TGTGCCACCCAACAGACGCAGTTAGCTAACTATGGCTACACCTTC
TRBV10-2	NA	TRBD1	TRBJ2-7	CASSEWGVTGAPFEQYF	TGCGCCAGCAGTGAGTGGGGGGTGACAGGGGCGCCTTTCGAGCAGTACTTC
TRBV29-1	NA	NA	TRBJ2-1	CSVEPRHYNEQFF	TGCAGCGTTGAACCCCGGCATTACAATGAGCAGTTCTTC
TRBV6-6	NA	NA	TRBJ2-3	CASSYAGWTDTQYF	TGTGCCAGCAGTTACGCCGGGTGGACAGATACGCAGTATTTT
TRBV7-6	NA	NA	TRBJ2-7	CASSDSYEQYF	TGTGCCAGCAGCGACTCCTACGAGCAGTACTTC
TRBV19	NA	NA	TRBJ1-5	CASSKSGEHSNQPQHF	TGTGCCAGTAGCAAATCCGGGGAGCACAGCAATCAGCCCCAGCATTTT
TRBV6-1	NA	NA	TRBJ2-7	CASTESRTANYEQYF	TGTGCCAGCACCGAATCCAGGACCGCCAACTACGAGCAGTACTTC
TRBV6-5	NA	TRBD1	TRBJ1-1	CASSSATGTGTEAFF	TGTGCCAGCAGTTCGGCGACAGGGACCGGCACTGAAGCTTTCTTT
TRBV6-1	few	NA	TRBJ2-2	CASSELGSNTGELFF	TGTGCCAGCAGTGAGCTCGGGTCGAACACCGGGGAGCTGTTTTTT
TRBV10-1	NA	NA	TRBJ2-5	CASMMQGETQYF	TGCGCCAGCATGATGCAGGGTGAGACCCAGTACTTC
TRBV7-9	NA	NA	TRBJ2-1	CASSLLTGVNEQFF	TGTGCCAGCAGCTTACTCACGGGGGTGAATGAGCAGTTCTTC
TRBV30	NA	NA	TRBJ2-7	CAWSVPGGDLRYEQYF	TGTGCCTGGAGTGTACCGGGCGGAGACCTGCGCTACGAGCAGTACTTC
TRBV11-2	NA	NA	TRBJ1-1	CASRGGTGRRNTEAFF	TGTGCCAGCAGAGGAGGGACTGGAAGACGGAACACTGAAGCTTTCTTT
TRBV5-1	few	NA	TRBJ1-1	CASSSQGYEAFF	TGCGCCAGCAGCTCCCAGGGATATGAAGCTTTCTTT
TRBV2	NA	TRBD1	TRBJ1-5	CASTSGTGGNQPQHF	TGTGCCAGCACCTCCGGGACAGGGGGCAATCAGCCCCAGCATTTT
TRBV6-5	NA	NA	TRBJ1-1	CASSYSGWAMNTEAFF	TGTGCCAGCAGTTACTCGGGGTGGGCTATGAACACTGAAGCTTTCTTT
TRBV30	few	NA	TRBJ1-4	CAWSTRTADHEKLFF	TGTGCCTGGAGTACCCGGACCGCTGATCATGAAAAACTGTTTTTT
TRBV5-1	NA	NA	TRBJ1-6	CASSVLRDANSPLHF	TGCGCCAGCAGCGTACTCCGGGACGCCAATTCACCCCTCCACTTT
TRBV19	NA	TRBD1	TRBJ1-1	CASSRLTGGDTEAFF	TGTGCCAGTAGCAGGCTAACAGGGGGGGACACTGAAGCTTTCTTT
TRBV7-9	NA	NA	TRBJ2-3	CASSRAPATTDTQYF	TGTGCCAGCAGCAGAGCACCCGCGACCACAGATACGCAGTATTTT
TRBV7-6	NA	NA	TRBJ1-5	CASSLVMGSNQPQHF	TGTGCCAGCAGCTTAGTGATGGGTAGCAATCAGCCCCAGCATTTT
TRBV2	few	NA	TRBJ1-3	CASSGGQGYSGNTIYF	TGTGCCAGCAGTGGGGGTCAGGGTTACTCTGGAAACACCATATATTTT